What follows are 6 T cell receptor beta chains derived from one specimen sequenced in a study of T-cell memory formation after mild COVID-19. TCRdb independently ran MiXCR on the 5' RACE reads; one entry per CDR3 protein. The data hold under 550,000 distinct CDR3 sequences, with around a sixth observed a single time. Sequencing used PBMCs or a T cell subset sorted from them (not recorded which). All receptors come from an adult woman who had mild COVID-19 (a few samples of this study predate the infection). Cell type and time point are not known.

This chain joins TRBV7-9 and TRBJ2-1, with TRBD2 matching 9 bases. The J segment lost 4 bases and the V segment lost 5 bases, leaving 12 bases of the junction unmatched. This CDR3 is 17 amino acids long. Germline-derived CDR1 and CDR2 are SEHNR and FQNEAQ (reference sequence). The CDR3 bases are TGTGCCAGCAGCCCAGCAGGGACTAGCAACAGGTACAATGAGCAGTTCTTC. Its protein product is CASSPAGTSNRYNEQFF.

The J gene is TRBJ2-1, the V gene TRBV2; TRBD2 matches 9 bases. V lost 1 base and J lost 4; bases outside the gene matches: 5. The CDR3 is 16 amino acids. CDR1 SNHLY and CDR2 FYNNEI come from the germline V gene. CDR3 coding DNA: TGTGCCAGCAGTGAAGTTCCTAGCGGGGTTTACAATGAGCAGTTCTTC. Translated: CASSEVPSGVYNEQFF.

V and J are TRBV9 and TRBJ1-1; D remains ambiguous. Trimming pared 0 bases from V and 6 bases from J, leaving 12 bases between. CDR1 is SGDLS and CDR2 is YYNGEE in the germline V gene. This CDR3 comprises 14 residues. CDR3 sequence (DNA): TGTGCCAGCAGCGTAGCTCCGGGGAGCCCTGAAGCTTTCTTT. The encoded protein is CASSVAPGSPEAFF.

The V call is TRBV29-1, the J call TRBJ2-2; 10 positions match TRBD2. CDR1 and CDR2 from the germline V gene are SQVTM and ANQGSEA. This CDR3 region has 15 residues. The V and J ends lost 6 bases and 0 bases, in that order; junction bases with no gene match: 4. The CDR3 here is CSVLGLAANTGELFF. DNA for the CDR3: TGCAGCGTCCTTGGACTAGCGGCGAACACCGGGGAGCTGTTTTTT.

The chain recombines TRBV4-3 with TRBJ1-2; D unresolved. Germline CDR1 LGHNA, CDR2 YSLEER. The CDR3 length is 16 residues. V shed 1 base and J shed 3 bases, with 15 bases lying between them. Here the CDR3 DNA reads TGCGCCAGCAGCCAAGGCAGCGGTCGAACGGACTATGGCTACACCTTC. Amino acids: CASSQGSGRTDYGYTF.

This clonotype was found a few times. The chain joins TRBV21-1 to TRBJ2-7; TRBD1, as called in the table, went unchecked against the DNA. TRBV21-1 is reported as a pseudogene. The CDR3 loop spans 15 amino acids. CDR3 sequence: CASSADLQGTYEQYF. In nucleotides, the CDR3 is TGTGCCAGCAGCGCCGACCTACAGGGTACCTACGAGCAGTACTTC.